What follows are 5 T cell receptor beta chains derived from one specimen sequenced in a study of breast tumors, draining lymph nodes, adjacent tissues (dated by TCRdb to 2016 to 2017). Library generation was performed with multiplex PCR. Sequencing relied on an Illumina HiSeq 2000. TCRdb reran the public reads through fastp at Q25 and MiXCR, keeping productive beta chains. Each entry merges the rows of one CDR3 protein and shows their most common DNA and genes. Recorded for this sample are about 230,000 distinct CDR3 sequences; approximately 30% of them occurred a single time. 1.2% to 1.5% of the sample rests with the top ten. Lymph node samples came from the axillary draining lymph nodes of breast cancer patients. Sample: axillary lymph node tissue. The receptors come from a female donor with breast cancer. Some clones in this sample may be carry-over from other donors' samples.

This clonotype was picked up a small number of times. Being one base from a much bigger clone, this may be a read error. V gene TRBV12-3 or TRBV12-4 combines with J gene TRBJ2-1; TRBD2 matches 8 bases. This CDR3 is 15 amino acids long. J lost 7 bases, V lost 3 bases, and 8 bases had no gene match. The CDR3 is CASSFIIGRVNEQFF. DNA for the CDR3: TGTGCCAGCAGTTTCATAATCGGGAGGGTGAATGAGCAGTTCTTC.

This chain connects TRBV6-6 to TRBJ2-3, with TRBD2 matching 8 bases. V dropped 7 bases and J dropped 0; count of bases not matched to a gene: 9. The CDR3 is 16 amino acids. Germline CDR1 and CDR2: MNHNY and SVGAGI (reference sequence). CDR3 in amino acids: CASKYGGGTSTDTQYF. The CDR3 nucleotides are TGTGCCAGCAAGTATGGCGGGGGGACTAGCACAGATACGCAGTATTTT.

This clonotype was observed many times. The chain joins TRBV18 to TRBJ2-7, with D perhaps TRBD1 (6 bases). V gave up 3 bases and J gave up 6 bases, with 6 bases separating them. Germline loops: CDR1 KGHSH, CDR2 LQKENI. This CDR3 is 11 amino acids long. The CDR3 is CASSPGAEQYF. CDR3 DNA sequence: TGTGCCAGCTCACCGGGGGCCGAGCAGTACTTC.

Points on this clonotype: Since a much larger clone is just one base distant, this may be a read error. The chain carries TRBV20-1 and TRBJ2-6; 7 bases map to TRBD1. CDR1 is DFQATT and CDR2 is SNEGSKA in the germline V gene (reference sequence). The length of the CDR3 is 16 residues. The CDR3 nucleotides read TGCAGTGCTATAGGACAGGCCTTCTCTGCGGCCAACGTCCTGACTTTC. Its translation is CSAIGQAFSAANVLTF.

This clonotype was observed at least ten times. The rearrangement joins TRBV24-1 to TRBJ2-3; possible D gene TRBD2, 5 bases. V was clipped by 9 bases and J by 4 bases, with 16 bases between them. Germline CDR1 and CDR2: KGHDR and SFDVKD. There are 14 residues in the CDR3. CDR3 amino acids: CATSEEGGADTQYF. The CDR3 DNA is TGTGCCACCTCGGAGGAAGGCGGCGCAGATACGCAGTATTTT.